The sequence of this T cell receptor beta chain was determined in a study of early T cells in non-severe SARS-CoV-2 infection. For the study at large: Sequencing used unsorted whole-blood bulk RNA, so chains lack pairing. Study conclusions and caveats: VDJdb-based matching was biased toward anti-spike CD8 responses and missed private and CD4 specificities.

This clonotype was seen only a few times. Its antigen is still unknown. Each single cDNA molecule received a unique molecular identifier. TCRdb ran MiXCR on the 5' RACE reads and lists one entry per CDR3 protein. The data hold tens of thousands of distinct CDR3 sequences, with 14% to 15% observed a single time. The receptor's source is an adult who was a healthcare worker with PCR-confirmed SARS-CoV-2 infection or an uninfected control (not recorded which). The sample was whole blood, taken at baseline.

The CDR3 protein is CASSLTAGTGGNEQYF. The CDR3 DNA reads as TGTGCCAGCTCACTTACGGCCGGGACAGGAGGGAACGAGCAGTACTTC. V is TRBV18 and J is TRBJ2-7, with TRBD1 matching over 8 bases. V lost 4 bases to trimming and J lost 5 bases; unmatched junction nucleotides: 13. Germline CDR1 and CDR2: KGHSH and LQKENI. The CDR3 runs to 16 residues.